One and the same sample provided the 25 T cell receptor beta chains below, sequenced in a study of beta chain features in type 1 diabetes. Antigen specificity for these receptors is unknown. Overall study findings and caveats: All four CD4+ subsets from Type 1 diabetes patients carried moderately but significantly shorter TCRB CDR3s.

Expressed TCRB transcripts were sequenced because the entire RNA isolate underwent reverse transcription. Generated by immunoSEQ multiplex PCR, the TCRdb table keeps only in-frame clones and is missing some. The table lists 640,000 or so clones, over 12% of them singletons. The sequenced material came from naive CD4+ T cells from blood. All receptors derive from a man younger than 35 with type 1 diabetes.

The chain employs TRBV30 and TRBJ1-1; D is possibly TRBD1 (6 bases). This CDR3 has 14 residues. Trimming left V 4 bases short and J 4 bases short, with 16 bases between. Germline V lookup: CDR1 GTSNPN, CDR2 SVGIG (reference sequence). CDR3 nucleotides: TGTGCCTGGATTACAGGGATTACAGGCACTGAAGCTTTCTTT. Amino acid sequence: CAWITGITGTEAFF.

This clone was counted only a few times. The chain carries TRBV6-1 and TRBJ2-1; 7 nucleotides line up with TRBD2. CDR3 length: 14 amino acids. V dropped 5 bases and J dropped 0; count of bases not matched to a gene: 1. Germline values: CDR1 MNHNS, CDR2 SASEGT. CDR3 protein: CASSSGNSYNEQFF. The DNA for the CDR3 is TGTGCCAGCAGTAGCGGGAACTCCTACAATGAGCAGTTCTTC.

In its sample, this clone was seen a few times. The J gene is TRBJ2-7, the V gene TRBV4-1; TRBD1 might be the D (6 bases). The CDR3 spans 15 residues. V dropped 2 bases and J dropped 8 bases, with 19 bases sitting between them. Germline values: CDR1 MGHRA, CDR2 YSYEKL. CDR3 sequence (DNA): TGCGCCAGCAGCCAACTGTCTGAGCCCCAGGGGAAGCAGTACTTC. It yields the protein CASSQLSEPQGKQYF.

This clone was detected a few times. The genes are TRBV18 and TRBJ1-3; D possibly corresponds to TRBD1 (6 bases). Germline V gene sequence: CDR1 KGHSH, CDR2 LQKENI. V lost 3 bases and J lost 2, with 11 bases in between. This CDR3 has 15 residues. The CDR3 sequence: CASSPNRDPGNTIYF. The CDR3, as DNA: TGTGCCAGCTCACCGAACAGGGACCCTGGAAACACCATATATTTT.

This clone was seen a handful of times. The V gene is TRBV29-1, the J gene TRBJ1-2, with a possible D match to TRBD1 (5 bases). The CDR3 consists of 13 residues. V gave up 4 bases and J gave up 2 bases, with 11 bases separating them. CDR1 is SQVTM and CDR2 is ANQGSEA in the germline V gene. The CDR3 coding sequence is TGCAGCGTTGTGGCAGGGTGGAACTATGGCTACACCTTC. Its translation is CSVVAGWNYGYTF.

This rearrangement joins TRBV5-1 to TRBJ1-1; no reliable D call. The germline gives CDR1 SGHRS, CDR2 YFSETQ. This CDR3 has 15 residues. Trimming removed 4 bases at V and 1 base at J, with 14 bases between. The CDR3 coding sequence is TGCGCCAGCAGCCCTCTAGCGGGAGCGAACACTGAAGCTTTCTTT. Protein sequence: CASSPLAGANTEAFF.

This clone has only a few counts. This chain links TRBV18 with TRBJ2-5; D perhaps matches TRBD1 (6 bases). V lost 2 bases to trimming and J lost 3 bases, with 7 bases between them. Germline V gene sequence: CDR1 KGHSH, CDR2 LQKENI. The length of the CDR3 is 13 residues. CDR3 sequence (DNA): TGTGCCAGCTCACCAAACAGGGAAGAGACCCAGTACTTC. Amino acids: CASSPNREETQYF.

There are a few counts of this clone. The V call is TRBV28, the J call TRBJ2-7; D is undetermined. This CDR3 comprises 13 residues. Germline assignment: CDR1 MDHEN and CDR2 SYDVKM. V lost 8 bases to trimming and J lost 4 bases, with 15 bases between them. The CDR3 region is CASLDPRLYEQYF. The CDR3 nucleotides are TGTGCCAGCTTGGACCCCAGGTTATACGAGCAGTACTTC.

The rearrangement links TRBV30 to TRBJ2-1; 8 bases fit TRBD2. The germline V gene encodes CDR1 GTSNPN and CDR2 SVGIG (reference sequence). Trimming cost V 3 bases and J 7 bases; bases outside gene matches: 5. CDR3 length: 13 amino acids. CDR3 nucleotide sequence: TGTGCCTGGAGCCGGCGGGAGGCGAATGAGCAGTTCTTC. It translates to CAWSRREANEQFF.

This clone was counted a few times. The chain links TRBV27 to TRBJ2-3; D unresolved. The length of the CDR3 is 13 residues. Per the germline V gene, CDR1 is MNHEY and CDR2 is SMNVEV (reference sequence). The V end lost 2 bases, the J end lost 5 bases, and 8 bases lay between the germline ends. The CDR3 here is CASSLAPLDTQYF. The CDR3 DNA reads as TGTGCCAGCAGTTTAGCTCCACTAGATACGCAGTATTTT.

This clone has only a few counts. The chain uses TRBV19 and TRBJ2-7; D is ambiguous. Germline loops: CDR1 LNHDA, CDR2 SQIVND (reference sequence). Trimming removed 5 bases from V and 3 bases from J, with 8 bases in between. The CDR3 covers 12 residues. The CDR3 nucleotides are TGTGCCAGTAGTCAAGCAGGCTACGAGCAGTACTTC. Protein product: CASSQAGYEQYF.

This chain links TRBV30 with TRBJ2-1, with 9 bases identical to TRBD1. Trimming took 4 bases from V and 8 from J; bases not matched to a gene: 9. The CDR3 is 14 amino acids. The germline V gene encodes CDR1 GTSNPN and CDR2 SVGIG (reference sequence). The CDR3 nucleotides are TGTGCCTGGACCGGGACAGGGTTCTGGGATGAGCAGTTCTTC. It codes for CAWTGTGFWDEQFF.

A few counts support this clone. The chain is built from TRBV25-1 and TRBJ2-5; D call uncertain. Germline V gives CDR1 MGHDK, CDR2 SYGVNS. This CDR3 region has 12 residues. Deletions cut 2 bases from V and 7 bases from J, with 8 bases between. The CDR3 sequence: CASSERPGTQYF. Here the CDR3 DNA reads TGTGCCAGCAGTGAACGGCCCGGGACCCAGTACTTC.

Concerning this clone itself: At the DNA level, this CDR3 is encoded by other sequences in the same sample as well. The chain has TRBV5-1 and TRBJ2-1, with 9 nucleotides matching TRBD2. Per the germline V gene, CDR1 is SGHRS and CDR2 is YFSETQ. The CDR3 sequence is 16 residues long. The trim removed 0 bases at V and 3 bases at J, leaving 4 bases unmatched. The CDR3 loop reads CASSLGLAGLYNEQFF. Here the CDR3 DNA reads TGCGCCAGCAGCTTGGGGCTAGCGGGACTCTACAATGAGCAGTTCTTC.

This clone was counted only a few times. This rearrangement joins TRBV11-1 to TRBJ2-7; D tentatively reads TRBD1 or TRBD2 (5 bases each). This CDR3 comprises 15 residues. Between the trimmed V and J ends, which lost 4 bases and 0 bases, there was a span of 13 bases. Germline V gene sequence: CDR1 SGHAT, CDR2 FQDESV (reference sequence). CDR3 nucleotides: TGTGCCAGCAGCTCCTCCGGGGCCAGCTCCTACGAGCAGTACTTC. It encodes CASSSSGASSYEQYF.

This rearrangement joins TRBV4-1 to TRBJ2-1; D unresolved. Germline CDR1 reads MGHRA; CDR2 reads YSYEKL. The CDR3 contains 16 residues. With 5 bases removed from V and 7 bases from J, the gap between germline ends came to 21 bases. The CDR3 DNA reads as TGCGCCAGCAGCGCACTTATTGGCAGTCCTGGGAATGAGCAGTTCTTC. Amino acid sequence: CASSALIGSPGNEQFF.

V gene TRBV4-2 combines with J gene TRBJ1-2; 7 bases are shared with TRBD1. Germline V gene lookup returns CDR1 LGHNA and CDR2 YNFKEQ. The CDR3 is 19 amino acids. Losses at the gene ends were 0 bases for V and 5 bases for J; bases not matched to a gene: 18. CDR3 amino acids: CASSQDLLVGTVGDYGYTF. The CDR3 DNA is TGTGCCAGCAGCCAAGACCTCCTCGTTGGGACAGTGGGGGATTATGGCTACACCTTC.

The chain links TRBV11-1 to TRBJ2-7; maybe TRBD2 (5 bases). Germline CDR1 is SGHAT and CDR2 is FQDESV (reference sequence). V was shortened by 5 bases and J by 2 bases, with 16 bases between the two germline ends. The CDR3 has 15 amino acids. CDR3 coding DNA: TGTGCCAGCAGCCTTGCGGTAGCGAATACCTACGAGCAGTACTTC. As protein: CASSLAVANTYEQYF. Complete variable domain (other parts from reference TRBV11-1 and TRBJ2-7): EAEVAQSPRYKITEKSQAVAFWCDPISGHATLYWYRQILGQGPELLVQFQDESVVDDSQLPKDRFSAERLKGVDSTLKIQPAELGDSAMYLCASSLAVANTYEQYFGPGTRLTVT.

The chain recombines TRBV15 with TRBJ2-1; 10 nucleotides agree with TRBD2. This CDR3 is 17 amino acids long. Germline CDR1 is LNHNV and CDR2 is YYDKDF (reference sequence). The V and J ends lost 1 base and 8 bases, in that order; junction bases with no gene match: 11. The DNA of the CDR3 is TGTGCCACCAGCAGAGCCCCCCCGGGACTAGCGACCGATGAGCAGTTCTTC. Amino acid sequence: CATSRAPPGLATDEQFF.

In DNA, the CDR3 is TGTGCCAGCAGTTTAGCTCAGGGGGCTAGGGATTCACCCCTCCACTTT. It yields the protein CASSLAQGARDSPLHF. The chain has TRBV27 and TRBJ1-6, with TRBD1 identical over 8 bases. This CDR3 is 16 amino acids long. The trim removed 2 bases at V and 8 bases at J, leaving 8 bases unmatched. From germline, CDR1 is MNHEY and CDR2 SMNVEV (reference sequence).

The gene calls are TRBV7-2 and TRBJ1-5; possible D gene TRBD1, 6 bases. CDR1 and CDR2 from the germline V gene are SGHTA and FQGNSA. The CDR3 has 14 amino acids. The V gene lost 5 bases and the J gene lost 11 bases, with 19 bases spanning the gap. CDR3 in amino acids: CASSPTGSVRSQHF. CDR3 nucleotides: TGTGCCAGCAGCCCTACAGGGTCGGTCCGTTCCCAGCATTTT.

In this sample, this clone turned up a few times. This chain uses TRBV5-1 with TRBJ2-5; D not certain. V was clipped by 4 bases and J by 4 bases, with 11 bases between them. Per germline, CDR1 SGHRS and CDR2 YFSETQ. This CDR3 has 13 amino acids. The CDR3 coding sequence is TGCGCCAGCAGCCGTCCGGACCCAGAGACCCAGTACTTC. Residues: CASSRPDPETQYF.

This clone was counted a few times. V and J are TRBV9 and TRBJ1-4; TRBD1 matches at 8 bases. This CDR3 contains 14 residues. The germline V gene encodes CDR1 SGDLS and CDR2 YYNGEE. After removal of 3 bases from V and 4 bases from J, the junction contained 2 bases not matched to a gene. The CDR3 spells CASSGDRGNEKLFF. The CDR3 bases are TGTGCCAGCAGCGGAGACAGGGGTAATGAAAAACTGTTTTTT.

This clone was detected only a few times. The V gene is TRBV14, the J gene TRBJ1-2; D is uncertain. Germline V gives CDR1 SGHDN, CDR2 FVKESK. The V end lost 1 base, the J end lost 4 bases, and 7 bases lay between the germline ends. CDR3 size: 13 residues. The DNA for the CDR3 is TGTGCCAGCAGCCAAGGACCCTCCTATGGCTACACCTTC. It encodes CASSQGPSYGYTF.

This chain joins TRBV11-2 and TRBJ2-7; TRBD2 matches 8 bases. The CDR3 is 14 amino acids. Germline V gives CDR1 SGHAT, CDR2 FQNNGV. The V and J ends lost 6 bases and 3 bases, in that order; junction bases with no gene match: 7. Here the CDR3 reads CASRPARGVYEQYF. The CDR3 coding sequence is TGTGCCAGCAGACCCGCGCGGGGGGTCTACGAGCAGTACTTC. Drawing the rest from reference TRBV11-2 and TRBJ2-7, the complete variable domain is EAGVAQSPRYKIIEKRQSVAFWCNPISGHATLYWYQQILGQGPKLLIQFQNNGVVDDSQLPKDRFSAERLKGVDSTLKIQPAKLEDSAVYLCASRPARGVYEQYFGPGTRLTVT.